This TCR beta chain was profiled in a study of T-cell memory formation after mild COVID-19. Study-level findings and limits: Later expanders leaned CD4+, whereas clones that contracted between day 15 and 85 were balanced CD4/CD8.

From the 5' RACE reads, TCRdb called clonotypes with MiXCR, one entry per CDR3 protein. The data hold around 470,000 distinct CDR3 sequences, with approximately 20% observed a single time. Note on this clonotype: Antigen specificity is unknown.

V was pared by 7 bases and J by 5 bases, with 14 bases between. There are 13 residues in the CDR3. Germline V gives CDR1 SGHTA, CDR2 FQGTGA. The clonotype originates from an adult woman who had mild COVID-19 (a few samples of this study predate the infection). Cell type and time point are not known. This chain uses TRBV7-3 with TRBJ1-1; D perhaps matches TRBD1 (5 bases). Sequencing used PBMCs or a T cell subset sorted from them (not recorded which). CDR3 coding DNA: TGTGCCAGCACCTTGGGGGTTGGAACTGAAGCTTTCTTT. It codes for CASTLGVGTEAFF.